The 18 T cell receptor beta chains below come from one sample, sequenced in a study of identical twins. TCRdb reprocessed the 5' RACE reads via MiXCR and lists one record per CDR3 protein. The sample shows approximately 620,000 distinct CDR3 sequences, under 9% of them seen only once. The same data also went into a second study, on yellow fever vaccine responses in identical twins.

Sequencing was done on a sample of PBMCs. Source of these receptors: a woman under 30 in good health.

The V gene is TRBV24-1, the J gene TRBJ2-7; D may be TRBD2 (6 bases). Trimming removed 7 bases at V and 2 bases at J, with 20 bases between. The germline V gene has CDR1 KGHDR and CDR2 SFDVKD. The CDR3 length is 16 residues. CDR3 coding DNA: TGTGCCACCAGCGACTCCCTAGCGCTCAACACCTACGAGCAGTACTTC. Translating it yields CATSDSLALNTYEQYF.

Here the CDR3 DNA reads TGCGCCAGCAGCCTAGGGACTAGGGTGATAGAGACCCAGTACTTC. Amino acids: CASSLGTRVIETQYF. This chain links TRBV5-1 with TRBJ2-5; 8 nucleotides align to TRBD2. This CDR3 is 15 amino acids long. Germline trimming cut 4 bases from V and 4 bases from J; bases unmatched to any gene: 9. The germline V gene has CDR1 SGHRS and CDR2 YFSETQ.

This clonotype has more than one count but fewer than ten. The rearrangement joins TRBV20-1 to TRBJ2-1, with 8 bases fitting TRBD2. Per germline, CDR1 DFQATT and CDR2 SNEGSKA (reference sequence). This CDR3 spans 15 amino acids. With 6 bases clipped from V and 0 bases from J, the junction kept 7 bases outside the gene matches. The CDR3 DNA is TGCAGTGCCCCCCCACTAGCGGTCTCCTACAATGAGCAGTTCTTC. It yields the protein CSAPPLAVSYNEQFF.

This clonotype showed up just a few times. The rearrangement joins TRBV24-1 to TRBJ2-1; no definite D call. Germline CDR1 and CDR2: KGHDR and SFDVKD. The CDR3 runs 16 residues. Trimming cost V 1 base and J 0 bases, with 9 bases left between them. The CDR3, as DNA: TGTGCCACCAGTGATTTTAGCCCAAGCTCCTACAATGAGCAGTTCTTC. It yields the protein CATSDFSPSSYNEQFF.

This clonotype was counted ten times or more. The genes are TRBV9 and TRBJ2-2; 8 bases agree with TRBD1. Trimming cost V 3 bases and J 0 bases; bases outside gene matches: 4. CDR1 SGDLS and CDR2 YYNGEE come from the germline V gene. This CDR3 comprises 16 residues. The CDR3 reads CASSALTGANTGELFF. CDR3 bases: TGTGCCAGCAGCGCACTGACAGGGGCGAACACCGGGGAGCTGTTTTTT.

V gene TRBV2 combines with J gene TRBJ2-2, with D maybe TRBD2 (5 bases). The V end lost 3 bases, the J end lost 7 bases, and 9 bases lay between the germline ends. CDR1 SNHLY and CDR2 FYNNEI come from the germline V gene. The CDR3 totals 13 residues. CDR3 DNA: TGTGCCAGCAGTGAGAGGGTGAACGGGGAGCTGTTTTTT. Its protein is CASSERVNGELFF.

This clonotype showed up many times. The V gene is TRBV2, the J gene TRBJ2-3; 9 bases fit TRBD1. Germline values: CDR1 SNHLY, CDR2 FYNNEI. The J segment lost 2 bases and the V segment lost 1 base, leaving 4 bases of the junction unmatched. This CDR3 comprises 16 residues. This CDR3 is CASSEVGTGPTDTQYF. The CDR3 DNA sequence: TGTGCCAGCAGTGAAGTGGGGACAGGGCCCACAGATACGCAGTATTTT.

The chain carries TRBV27 and TRBJ2-2; 7 bases are a match to TRBD2. CDR1 and CDR2 from the germline V gene are MNHEY and SMNVEV (reference sequence). V trimming: 2 bases; J trimming: 9 bases; junction bases outside the gene matches: 15. This CDR3 has 17 amino acids. CDR3: CASSLVGGRTVGRELFF. The DNA of the CDR3 is TGTGCCAGCAGTTTAGTTGGCGGGAGAACGGTTGGGCGGGAGCTGTTTTTT.

The rearrangement uses TRBV6-2 or TRBV6-3 and TRBJ2-3; 8 bases map to TRBD2. V trimming: 5 bases; J trimming: 2 bases; junction bases outside the gene matches: 15. Germline lookup yields CDR1 MNHEY and CDR2 SVGEGT. The CDR3 contains 18 residues. This chain's CDR3 is CASSPIPSGRGVTDTQYF. The CDR3, as DNA: TGTGCCAGCAGTCCGATTCCCAGCGGGAGAGGGGTCACAGATACGCAGTATTTT.

Only a few counts were recorded for this clonotype. The J gene is TRBJ2-1, the V gene TRBV20-1, with D possibly being TRBD2 (6 bases). Germline V lookup: CDR1 DFQATT, CDR2 SNEGSKA (reference sequence). Trimming stripped 0 bases from V and 8 bases from J, with 17 bases between. The CDR3 consists of 15 residues. The CDR3 DNA reads as TGCAGTGCTAGAGATCTAAGCGCGGGGTGGGATGAGCAGTTCTTC. Protein sequence: CSARDLSAGWDEQFF.

The CDR3 bases are TGCGCCAGCAGCCAAGATCTGGGGGGGGCGAGGGATTACAATGAGCAGTTCTTC. Encoded protein: CASSQDLGGARDYNEQFF. The rearrangement joins TRBV4-3 to TRBJ2-1; D perhaps matches TRBD2 (7 bases). Trimming took 0 bases from V and 4 from J, leaving 19 bases between them. This CDR3 region has 18 residues. The germline gives CDR1 LGHNA, CDR2 YSLEER.

This clonotype has only a few counts. This chain connects TRBV10-3 to TRBJ2-1; 10 positions agree with TRBD2. The V gene end was trimmed by 6 bases and the J gene end by 5 bases; junction bases not matched to a gene: 4. This CDR3 is built from 14 residues. Germline V gene sequence: CDR1 ENHRY, CDR2 SYGVKD. For the CDR3, the DNA is TGTGCCATCAGGGAAGCGGGAGGGAACAATGAGCAGTTCTTC. Its translation is CAIREAGGNNEQFF.

This clonotype was detected many times. The chain links TRBV6-2 or TRBV6-3 to TRBJ1-5, with 7 bases matching TRBD1. CDR3 length: 16 amino acids. Losses at the gene ends were 8 bases for V and 2 bases for J; bases not matched to a gene: 12. The V gene's germline CDR1 is MNHEY and CDR2 SVGEGT. The CDR3 here is CASSTKQGRRNQPQHF. CDR3 nucleotides: TGTGCCAGCTCTACTAAACAGGGGCGCCGCAATCAGCCCCAGCATTTT.

The chain carries TRBV2 and TRBJ1-4; 8 nucleotides line up with TRBD1. Germline loops: CDR1 SNHLY, CDR2 FYNNEI. CDR3 length: 14 residues. V was pared by 7 bases and J by 8 bases, with 9 bases of the junction left unmatched. The CDR3 loop is CASTFDRGKEKLFF. CDR3 in DNA: TGTGCCAGCACCTTTGACAGGGGAAAGGAAAAACTGTTTTTT.

V and J are TRBV7-2 and TRBJ2-1; weak D call: TRBD2 (5 bases). The germline V and J ends were trimmed by 5 bases and 8 bases, with 25 bases remaining between them. The CDR3 has 17 residues. The germline V gene has CDR1 SGHTA and CDR2 FQGNSA. CDR3 region: CASSLGPSLRGSDEQFF. CDR3 nucleotide sequence: TGTGCCAGCAGCCTAGGACCAAGTCTTCGAGGGTCCGATGAGCAGTTCTTC. The full variable domain, its missing parts supplied by reference TRBV7-2 and TRBJ2-1, is GAGVSQSPSNKVTEKGKDVELRCDPISGHTALYWYRQSLGQGLEFLIYFQGNSAPDKSGLPSDRFSAERTGGSVSTLTIQRTQQEDSAVYLCASSLGPSLRGSDEQFFGPGTRLTVL.

This chain uses TRBV4-3 with TRBJ2-7; the match to TRBD2 covers 9 bases. V lost 0 bases, J lost 5 bases, and 8 bases stayed unmatched. The CDR3 is 16 amino acids. CDR1 and CDR2 (germline): LGHNA, YSLEER. The chain's CDR3 is CASSQEAGTSIDEQYF. The CDR3 region has the DNA TGCGCCAGCAGCCAAGAGGCCGGGACTAGCATAGACGAGCAGTACTTC.

This clonotype was found many times. V is TRBV9 and J is TRBJ1-3; no clear D. The CDR3 runs 13 residues. Looked up from germline, CDR1 is SGDLS and CDR2 is YYNGEE. V was shortened by 4 bases and J by 8 bases, with 13 bases between the two germline ends. The CDR3 loop reads CASSTDGRDTIYF. The CDR3 DNA reads as TGTGCCAGCAGCACCGATGGGAGGGACACCATATATTTT.

The rearrangement links TRBV20-1 to TRBJ1-1; D gene uncertain. CDR1 is DFQATT, CDR2 SNEGSKA, per germline (reference sequence). V lost 1 base and J lost 7, with 10 bases in between. The CDR3 is 12 residues long. The CDR3 region is CSARVRKFEAFF. DNA for the CDR3: TGCAGTGCTAGAGTCCGAAAGTTTGAAGCTTTCTTT.